This T cell receptor (beta chain) was captured in a study of patients and donors after allogeneic stem cell transplantation. TCRdb recomputed calls from the RT-PCR reads with MiXCR, one row per CDR3 protein. This sample has fewer than 500,000 distinct CDR3 sequences; more than 15% occur once, and the top ten carry roughly 7.2%. The TCR sequence derives from a human donor who was either an allogeneic HSCT recipient or a stem cell or donor lymphocyte infusion donor (not recorded which). It is not recorded whose cells these are; they may come from a transplant donor. Sequenced sample: blood, either unsorted or a sorted T cell fraction (not recorded which).

For the CDR3, the DNA is TGCAGCGTTGGGGAGCAGTTCTTC. Amino acids: CSVGEQFF. V and J are TRBV29-1 and TRBJ2-1; D is unresolved. The CDR3 extends over 8 amino acids. With 4 bases removed from V and 10 bases from J, the gap between germline ends came to 2 bases. The germline CDR1 and CDR2 sequences are SQVTM and ANQGSEA.